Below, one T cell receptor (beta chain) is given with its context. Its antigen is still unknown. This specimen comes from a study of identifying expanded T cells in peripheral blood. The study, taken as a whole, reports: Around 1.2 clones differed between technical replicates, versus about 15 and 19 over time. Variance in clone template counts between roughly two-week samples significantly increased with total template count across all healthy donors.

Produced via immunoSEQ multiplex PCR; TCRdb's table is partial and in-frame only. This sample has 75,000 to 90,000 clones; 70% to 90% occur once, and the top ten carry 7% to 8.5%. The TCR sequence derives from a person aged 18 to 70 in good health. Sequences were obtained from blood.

CDR3 DNA: TGTGCCAGCAGCAACACAGGGCATGGCTACACCTTC. Residues: CASSNTGHGYTF. The chain has TRBV14 and TRBJ1-2; maybe TRBD1 (6 bases). Trimming removed 5 bases at V and 6 bases at J, with 10 bases between. The CDR3 has 12 residues. CDR1 is SGHDN and CDR2 is FVKESK in the germline V gene. Combining the CDR3 with reference TRBV14 and TRBJ1-2 gives the whole variable domain EAGVTQFPSHSVIEKGQTVTLRCDPISGHDNLYWYRRVMGKEIKFLLHFVKESKQDESGMPNNRFLAERTGGTYSTLKVQPAELEDSGVYFCASSNTGHGYTFGSGTRLTVV.